A single sample is the source of the 31 T cell receptor beta chains below, sequenced in a study of T cells in Graves' hyperthyroidism and ophthalmopathy (dated by TCRdb to the late 2010s). The library was built by means of multiplex PCR. These reads were obtained on an Illumina HiSeq 2000. The TCR beta CDR3 regions were amplified from the RNA transcripts. A first-round RT-PCR of the TCR CDR3 used the HTBI primer set with the Qiagen OneStep RT-PCR kit. In-frame beta chains were kept once TCRdb had trimmed the public reads at Q25 with fastp and called clones with MiXCR. Rows matching on CDR3 protein sequence are summarized as one entry with the most common DNA and genes. For this sample there are roughly 720,000 distinct CDR3 sequences; 15% to 20% appear just once. The ten biggest clones cover about 14% of the sample. Sample: blood. The source is a man aged 45-65 years with Graves' hyperthyroidism.

This clonotype was detected many times. CDR3 coding DNA: TGCGCCAGCAGCGGCGACGCGGGATCCTACAATGAGCAGTTCTTC. Its translation: CASSGDAGSYNEQFF. V usage is TRBV5-1 and J usage is TRBJ2-1, with a possible D match to TRBD2 (6 bases). V lost 4 bases and J 1 base, leaving 12 bases between the germline ends. CDR1 is SGHRS, CDR2 YFSETQ, per germline. CDR3 size: 15 residues.

With respect to this clonotype: This may be a read error: a much more frequent sequence differs by one nucleotide. This rearrangement joins TRBV2 to TRBJ2-1; D may correspond to TRBD1 or TRBD2 (5 bases each). The CDR3 length is 13 residues. Trimming shortened V by 8 bases and J by 9 bases, and 17 bases separated the two germline ends. CDR1 SNHLY and CDR2 FYNNEI come from the germline V gene. CDR3 sequence: CASGGTRDREQFF. CDR3 nucleotides: TGTGCCAGCGGCGGAACCCGGGACCGTGAGCAGTTCTTC.

Note on this clonotype: Possible read error: a much larger clone is one base away. The CDR3 sequence: CASTPVDASTDTQYF. CDR3 in DNA: TGTGCCAGCACCCCCGTGGACGCTAGCACAGATACGCAGTATTTT. The rearrangement joins TRBV27 to TRBJ2-3, with D unresolved. The germline V gene has CDR1 MNHEY and CDR2 SMNVEV (reference sequence). V was clipped by 7 bases and J by 0 bases, with 14 bases between them. The CDR3 consists of 15 residues.

This clonotype was seen only a few times. The rearrangement joins TRBV6-1 to TRBJ2-1, with TRBD1 matching over 8 bases. This CDR3 is built from 15 residues. The germline CDR1 and CDR2 sequences are MNHNS and SASEGT. J gave up 0 bases and V 7 bases, and 5 bases lay outside the gene matches. CDR3 DNA: TGTGCCAGCAACAAGGACAGGGACTCCTACAATGAGCAGTTCTTC. Amino acids: CASNKDRDSYNEQFF.

This clonotype came up many times. The chain has TRBV2 and TRBJ2-7; D might be TRBD1 (5 bases). CDR1 and CDR2 (germline): SNHLY, FYNNEI. CDR3 length: 15 residues. Trimming stripped 5 bases from V and 0 bases from J, with 14 bases between. CDR3 coding DNA: TGTGCCAGCAGTCAGAAAACAGGTGCCTCCTACGAGCAGTACTTC. Protein product: CASSQKTGASYEQYF.

The sample holds many counts of this clonotype. The chain is built from TRBV2 and TRBJ1-4; 8 positions agree with TRBD1. V was clipped by 6 bases and J by 4 bases; unmatched bases: 4. This CDR3 spans 14 amino acids. CDR1 is SNHLY and CDR2 is FYNNEI in the germline V gene. This chain's CDR3 is CASRVDRDNEKLFF. The CDR3, as DNA: TGTGCCAGCAGAGTGGACAGGGATAATGAAAAACTGTTTTTT.

The chain employs TRBV7-3 and TRBJ1-5, with D tentatively TRBD1 (6 bases). The length of the CDR3 is 16 residues. Germline-derived CDR1 and CDR2 are SGHTA and FQGTGA. V was clipped by 0 bases and J by 4 bases, with 13 bases between them. CDR3 coding DNA: TGTGCCAGCAGCTTAACGCTGGGACATCCTAATCAGCCCCAGCATTTT. It is translated as CASSLTLGHPNQPQHF.

This clonotype has only a few counts. The chain joins TRBV24-1 to TRBJ1-5; D gene ambiguous. The V gene's germline CDR1 is KGHDR and CDR2 SFDVKD. This CDR3 has 16 amino acids. With 3 bases removed from V and 7 bases from J, the gap between germline ends came to 18 bases. The CDR3 nucleotides are TGTGCCACCAGTGATGGAATGGGAACCGCTAACCAGCCCCAGCATTTT. Translating it yields CATSDGMGTANQPQHF.

This clonotype was detected many times. The V gene is TRBV28, the J gene TRBJ2-3; D perhaps matches TRBD1 (5 bases). The V end lost 5 bases, the J end lost 4 bases, and 13 bases lay between the germline ends. This CDR3 contains 14 residues. CDR1 and CDR2 from the germline V gene are MDHEN and SYDVKM. The CDR3 DNA sequence: TGTGCCAGCAGTCCAACAGGTTTCGCAGATACGCAGTATTTT. Translation gives CASSPTGFADTQYF.

The V and J genes are TRBV4-1 and TRBJ2-7; D may be TRBD2 (5 bases). The germline CDR1 and CDR2 sequences are MGHRA and YSYEKL. Trimming shortened V by 3 bases and J by 0 bases, and 12 bases separated the two germline ends. This CDR3 contains 15 residues. The CDR3 nucleotides are TGCGCCAGCAGCCAGCCCGGGAAGGGCTCCTACGAGCAGTACTTC. Translating gives CASSQPGKGSYEQYF.

This clonotype was found many times. V usage is TRBV11-2 and J usage is TRBJ2-7; the D call may be TRBD1 or TRBD2 (5 bases each). This CDR3 has 14 residues. Germline lookup yields CDR1 SGHAT and CDR2 FQNNGV. Deletions cut 3 bases from V and 0 bases from J, with 9 bases between. Written as DNA, the CDR3 is TGTGCCAGCAGCTTCGGGGCTAGCTCCTACGAGCAGTACTTC. This encodes CASSFGASSYEQYF.

At least ten counts were recorded for this clonotype. The chain joins TRBV7-3 to TRBJ2-3; TRBD2 aligns across 8 bases. Trimming at V came to 0 bases and at J to 0 bases, leaving 2 bases not matched to a gene. Germline V CDR1 and CDR2: SGHTA, FQGTGA. CDR3 length: 16 residues. As DNA, the CDR3 is TGTGCCAGCAGCTTAACGCCTAGCGGGAGCACAGATACGCAGTATTTT. Translated, it gives CASSLTPSGSTDTQYF.

This rearrangement joins TRBV20-1 to TRBJ1-5, with 8 bases fitting TRBD1. V dropped 2 bases and J dropped 0; count of bases not matched to a gene: 18. This CDR3 has 20 residues. Per germline, CDR1 DFQATT and CDR2 SNEGSKA (reference sequence). The CDR3 reads CSARPPLTTGEGHSNQPQHF. The DNA for the CDR3 is TGCAGTGCTAGACCCCCCCTTACGACAGGGGAAGGCCATAGCAATCAGCCCCAGCATTTT.

This clonotype showed up many times. The rearrangement links TRBV2 to TRBJ2-7; D remains ambiguous. CDR1 SNHLY and CDR2 FYNNEI come from the germline V gene. The length of the CDR3 is 13 residues. V was cut by 2 bases and J by 5 bases, with 10 bases left in between. For the CDR3, the DNA is TGTGCCAGCAGTGAATGGGTCAGAAACGAGCAGTACTTC. Residues: CASSEWVRNEQYF.

A remark on this clonotype: One base away lies a much larger clone, so this may be a sequencing read error. V is TRBV29-1 and J is TRBJ2-7; D gene uncertain. The V end lost 0 bases, the J end lost 5 bases, and 2 bases lay between the germline ends. Looked up from germline, CDR1 is SQVTM and CDR2 is ANQGSEA. CDR3 length: 10 amino acids. The CDR3 protein is CSVEDDEQYF. For the CDR3, the DNA is TGCAGCGTTGAAGATGACGAGCAGTACTTC.

This clonotype was recorded many times. The genes are TRBV10-3 and TRBJ2-1; 10 bases are a match to TRBD2. Unmatched junction bases numbered 7, after V lost 2 bases and J lost 6 bases. Germline V gives CDR1 ENHRY, CDR2 SYGVKD. CDR3 size: 16 residues. CDR3 sequence reads: CAISEASGSISNEQFF. Written as DNA, the CDR3 is TGTGCCATCAGTGAGGCTAGCGGGAGTATAAGCAATGAGCAGTTCTTC.

There are a few counts of this clonotype. The chain employs TRBV28 and TRBJ1-1, with D perhaps matching TRBD1 (5 bases). Trimming took off 7 bases at V and 5 bases at J, with 23 bases between the two ends. Germline CDR1 is MDHEN and CDR2 is SYDVKM. This CDR3 spans 16 amino acids. This chain's CDR3 is CASILTTGGLGTEAFF. CDR3 bases: TGTGCCAGCATCCTCACAACAGGCGGACTGGGAACTGAAGCTTTCTTT.

The rearrangement uses TRBV30 and TRBJ1-4; the D gene is possibly TRBD1 (5 bases). CDR1 and CDR2 from the germline V gene are GTSNPN and SVGIG (reference sequence). The CDR3 spans 13 residues. The V end lost 6 bases, the J end lost 7 bases, and 15 bases lay between the germline ends. The CDR3 coding sequence is TGTGCCTGCATCAGGGATCGTGGTGAAAAACTGTTTTTT. Translated: CACIRDRGEKLFF. Together with reference TRBV30 and TRBJ1-4, the CDR3 gives the full variable domain: SQTIHQWPATLVQPVGSPLSLECTVEGTSNPNLYWYRQAAGRGLQLLFYSVGIGQISSEVPQNLSASRPQDRQFILSSKKLLLSDSGFYLCACIRDRGEKLFFGSGTQLSVL.

In this sample, this clonotype turned up a few times. This chain links TRBV12-3 or TRBV12-4 with TRBJ2-7; weak D call: TRBD1 (6 bases). Trimming left V 6 bases short and J 3 bases short, with 15 bases between. The CDR3 spans 14 residues. The DNA for the CDR3 is TGTGCCAGCAGCCCAACTCGGACAGTCTACGAGCAGTACTTC. This sequence encodes CASSPTRTVYEQYF.

This clonotype was counted many times. The chain joins TRBV7-6 to TRBJ2-2; D uncertain. V was pared by 5 bases and J by 0 bases, with 13 bases between. The CDR3 loop spans 16 amino acids. Germline V gene data show CDR1 as SGHVS and CDR2 as FNYEAQ. CDR3 in amino acids: CASSLEVGSNTGELFF. Written as DNA, the CDR3 is TGTGCCAGCAGCCTTGAGGTGGGGTCGAACACCGGGGAGCTGTTTTTT.

This clonotype was observed a few times. The rearrangement uses TRBV7-3 and TRBJ2-1, with D possibly TRBD2 on 5 matching bases. With 2 bases removed from V and 9 bases from J, the gap between germline ends came to 17 bases. CDR1 SGHTA and CDR2 FQGTGA come from the germline V gene. The CDR3 runs to 15 residues. CDR3 protein: CASSLEIGGGSEQFF. CDR3 sequence (DNA): TGTGCCAGCAGCTTAGAAATCGGAGGTGGGAGTGAGCAGTTCTTC.

This clonotype has a count of ten or more. V is TRBV10-1 and J is TRBJ2-7; either TRBD1 or TRBD2 may fit D (5 bases each). CDR1 is WNHNN and CDR2 is SYGVQD in the germline V gene (reference sequence). The CDR3 spans 14 residues. V was trimmed by 1 base and J by 3 bases, leaving 10 bases between them. CDR3 in amino acids: CASSEYGTLYEQYF. The CDR3 DNA is TGCGCCAGCAGTGAGTACGGGACCCTCTACGAGCAGTACTTC.

CDR3 residues: CASSRPGQATTVSEEQYF. The CDR3 DNA is TGTGCCAGCAGTCGACCGGGACAGGCGACCACCGTTAGTGAGGAGCAGTACTTC. This sequence joins TRBV28 and TRBJ2-7; TRBD1 agrees at 8 bases. CDR3 length: 18 residues. From germline, CDR1 is MDHEN and CDR2 SYDVKM. With V trimmed by 5 bases and J by 7 bases, 22 bases remained unmatched.

This clonotype has at least ten counts. The chain recombines TRBV6-8 with TRBJ2-7, with D uncertain. The V end lost 0 bases, the J end lost 2 bases, and 8 bases lay between the germline ends. Germline loops: CDR1 MNHGY, CDR2 SAAAGT. The CDR3 is made up of 14 amino acids. The CDR3 sequence: CASSYSVLPYEQYF. CDR3 nucleotides: TGTGCCAGCAGTTACTCGGTTCTTCCCTACGAGCAGTACTTC.

This clonotype was counted between two and nine times. The CDR3 sequence: CASSPQEKRGYQYF. As DNA, the CDR3 is TGTGCCAGCTCACCACAGGAAAAGCGGGGGTACCAGTACTTC. This chain connects TRBV18 to TRBJ2-5, with 8 bases identical to TRBD2. Germline loops: CDR1 KGHSH, CDR2 LQKENI. The CDR3 totals 14 residues. Unmatched junction bases numbered 8, after V lost 1 base and J lost 10 bases.

This clonotype showed up many times. V is TRBV7-9 and J is TRBJ2-5; weak D call: TRBD1 (6 bases). The length of the CDR3 is 13 residues. Germline CDR1 and CDR2: SEHNR and FQNEAQ (reference sequence). Trimming cost V 6 bases and J 5 bases, with 13 bases left between them. This CDR3 is CASSLQGRETQYF. CDR3 sequence (DNA): TGTGCCAGCAGTTTACAGGGACGGGAGACCCAGTACTTC.

The table lists this clonotype with many counts. The V and J genes are TRBV2 and TRBJ1-6; no firm D call. The CDR3 runs to 13 residues. V was pared by 2 bases and J by 10 bases, with 9 bases between. Per the germline V gene, CDR1 is SNHLY and CDR2 is FYNNEI. CDR3 protein: CASSEQHGSPLHF. Here the CDR3 DNA reads TGTGCCAGCAGTGAACAACACGGATCACCCCTCCACTTT.

There are a few counts of this clonotype. The chain employs TRBV19 and TRBJ2-6; D remains ambiguous. The length of the CDR3 is 15 residues. In germline, CDR1 is LNHDA, CDR2 SQIVND (reference sequence). Trimming took off 7 bases at V and 4 bases at J, with 14 bases between the two ends. The CDR3 nucleotides read TGTGCCAGTAATACAGCATCGGCGGGGGCCAACGTCCTGACTTTC. Protein: CASNTASAGANVLTF.

The chain is built from TRBV6-5 and TRBJ2-1; D might be TRBD2 (6 bases). The CDR3 has 14 amino acids. V lost 4 bases to trimming and J lost 2 bases, with 9 bases between them. Looked up from germline, CDR1 is MNHEY and CDR2 is SVGAGI. The CDR3 loop is CASSWGLPYNEQFF. CDR3 DNA: TGTGCCAGCAGTTGGGGACTGCCCTACAATGAGCAGTTCTTC.

This clonotype was picked up a small number of times. The V gene is TRBV9, the J gene TRBJ1-4, with D possibly TRBD1 on 5 matching bases. The CDR3 spans 15 residues. Germline V lookup: CDR1 SGDLS, CDR2 YYNGEE. Trimming removed 2 bases from V and 7 bases from J, with 15 bases in between. In nucleotides, the CDR3 is TGTGCCAGCAGCGTCGACGGGGCTGAGGGTGAAAAACTGTTTTTT. Translation: CASSVDGAEGEKLFF.

This clonotype was observed a handful of times. Because it lacks the conserved phenylalanine or tryptophan at the end, this CDR3 is likely a read error. J is TRBJ1-1 and V is TRBV14, with 7 bases aligning to TRBD1. Per the germline V gene, CDR1 is SGHDN and CDR2 is FVKESK. The CDR3 totals 15 residues. In nucleotides, the CDR3 is TGTGCCAGCAGCGAAGACAGGGACTCGCACACTGAAGCTTTCCTT. Translating it yields CASSEDRDSHTEAFL.